This T cell receptor beta chain was sequenced for a study of identical twins (dated by TCRdb to about 2016). Notes on the research overall: To test whether fetal clonotypes persist, the study used deep sequencing on TCR alpha and beta repertoires from monozygotic twins, unrelated adults of various ages, and cord blood. Replicate twin experiments were performed at different times using different library preparation protocols to rule out contamination. What the study reported, not specific to this receptor: Out-of-frame TCR alpha sequences shared between twins showed an excess of low generation-probability sequences compared with coincidental sharing between unrelated individuals. Because the same donors could not be followed over many years, the conclusions depended on cross-sectional statistical analysis. Invariant T cells such as MAIT and iNKT could partly confound zero-insertion analyses, although diverse VJ usage argued against such confounding for most clonotypes. Abundant cord blood beta clonotypes carried fewer insertions; young adult naive repertoires showed a weaker similar trend, while memory repertoires showed none. In monozygotic twins, out-of-frame TCR alpha sharing was systematically underestimated by recombination models, although the models agreed with sharing between unrelated individuals. In beta out-of-frame sequences, excess twin sharing was weaker, because having fewer shared sequences lowered the signal-to-noise ratio.

The library was obtained by 5' RACE. TCRdb records Illumina HiSeq 2000 as the sequencer. A universal primer binding site was introduced by template switching, and a unique molecular identifier was present in the final cDNA, enabling accurate counting of TCR cDNA molecules. Specific primers in the conserved constant-segment region were used to synthesize first-strand cDNA for the TCR alpha and beta chains. To control for contamination, each cDNA library was double barcoded with a SMART-Mk sample barcode plus Illumina barcodes. TruSeq adapter sequences along with Illumina sample barcodes were introduced in two successive PCR steps. The TCR alpha and beta cDNA libraries were sequenced on the Illumina HiSeq platform using custom primers. The authors' analysis ran thus. Unique molecular identifiers were extracted from raw reads with MiGEC, and CDR3 positions were determined with MiXCR. For each individual, recombination models were inferred using an EM algorithm with the repgenHMM and IGoR tools. Shared clonotype analysis was performed with the tcR package in R, normalizing sharing by the product of cloneset sizes. Out-of-frame nonproductive sequences were analyzed to study raw recombination free of thymic and clonal selection effects. The public reads were run again by TCRdb, first through fastp at Q25 and then through MiXCR, and only productive beta chains were kept. Rows are combined by CDR3 protein, so each entry shows the most common genes and DNA. TCRdb's processing, not the authors', yielded these V and J calls. In this sample the table shows approximately 680,000 distinct CDR3 sequences, under 8.5% of which occur a single time. The ten largest make up roughly 1.6% of the sample.

Per the germline V gene (reference sequence), SEHNR is the CDR1 and FQNEAQ is the CDR2. Trimming leaves V shorter by 5 bases and J shorter by 5 bases, with the junction holding 12 bases beyond the gene matches. The CDR3 measures 16 amino acids from cysteine to phenylalanine. Only the CDR3 DNA stays, 48 bases, in frame from base 1. Only healthy Caucasian donors were included. Three pairs of female monozygotic twins, all aged roughly 18 to 30 years, made up the twin cohort. RNA for TCR libraries was isolated from peripheral blood mononuclear cells. This clonotype was seen a handful of times. Its specific antigen is unknown. Base qualities are not at hand, and no much larger clone is one base apart. These records were also assigned to another study, of yellow fever vaccine responses in identical twins. The second investigation adds: According to the authors, the vaccine-induced T cell response in identical twins seemed to be partly convergent and partly specific to each individual. The study precisely tracked vaccine-responding T cell clones in identical twins.

Sequencing was carried out using PBMCs. This clonotype was sampled from a woman aged 18-29 years in good health. Here the chain combines TRBV7-9 and TRBJ1-5; TRBD1 fits 7 bases in the junction. The DNA sequence reads TGTGCCAGCAGCCCAGGGACAGCTCACACCCATCAGCCCCAGCATTTT. It encodes CASSPGTAHTHQPQHF.